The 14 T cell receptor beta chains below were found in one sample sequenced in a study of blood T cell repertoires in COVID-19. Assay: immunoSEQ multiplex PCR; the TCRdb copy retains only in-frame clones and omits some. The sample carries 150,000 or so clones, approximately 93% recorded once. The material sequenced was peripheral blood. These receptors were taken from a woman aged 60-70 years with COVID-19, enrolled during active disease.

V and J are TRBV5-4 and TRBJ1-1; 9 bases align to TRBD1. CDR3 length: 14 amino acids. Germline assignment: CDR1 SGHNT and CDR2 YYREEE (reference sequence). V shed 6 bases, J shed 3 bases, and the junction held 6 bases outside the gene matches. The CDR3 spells CASTRQGGYTEAFF. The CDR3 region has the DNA TGTGCCAGCACCCGACAGGGGGGATACACTGAAGCTTTCTTT.

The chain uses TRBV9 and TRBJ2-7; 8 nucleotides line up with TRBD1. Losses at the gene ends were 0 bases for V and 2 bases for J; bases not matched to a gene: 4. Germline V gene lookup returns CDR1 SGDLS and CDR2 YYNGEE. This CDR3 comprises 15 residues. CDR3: CASSVGQGNAYEQYF. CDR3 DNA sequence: TGTGCCAGCAGCGTAGGACAGGGGAACGCCTACGAGCAGTACTTC.

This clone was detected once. The CDR3 coding sequence is TGTGCCAGCAGCTCGACTGGCCGGGGGAACACCATATATTTT. It is translated as CASSSTGRGNTIYF. This chain links TRBV3-1 (or the pseudogene TRBV3-2) with TRBJ1-3; a weak D match, TRBD1 (5 bases). Germline V gene sequence: CDR1 LGHDT, CDR2 YNNKEL (reference sequence). V lost 5 bases and J 7 bases, leaving 15 bases between the germline ends. CDR3 length equals 14 residues.

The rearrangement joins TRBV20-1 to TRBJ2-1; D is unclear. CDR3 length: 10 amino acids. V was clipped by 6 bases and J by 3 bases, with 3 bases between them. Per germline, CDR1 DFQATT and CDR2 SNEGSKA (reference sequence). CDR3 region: CSAFYNEQFF. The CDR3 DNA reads TGCAGTGCCTTCTACAATGAGCAGTTCTTC.

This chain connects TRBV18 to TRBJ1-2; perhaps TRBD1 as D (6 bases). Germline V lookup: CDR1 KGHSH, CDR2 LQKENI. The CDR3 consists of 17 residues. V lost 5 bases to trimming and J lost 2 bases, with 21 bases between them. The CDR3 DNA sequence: TGTGCCAGCTCAACGCGGGTCGGGGGGCGCCTAAACTATGGCTACACCTTC. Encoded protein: CASSTRVGGRLNYGYTF.

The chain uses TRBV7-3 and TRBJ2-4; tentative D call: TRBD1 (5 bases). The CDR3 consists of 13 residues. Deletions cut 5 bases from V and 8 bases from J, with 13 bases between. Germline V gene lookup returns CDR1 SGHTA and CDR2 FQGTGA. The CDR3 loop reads CASSKGVMDIQYF. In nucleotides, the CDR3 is TGTGCCAGCAGCAAAGGGGTAATGGACATTCAGTACTTC. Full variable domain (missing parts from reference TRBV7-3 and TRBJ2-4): GAGVSQTPSNKVTEKGKYVELRCDPISGHTALYWYRQSLGQGPEFLIYFQGTGAADDSGLPNDRFFAVRPEGSVSTLKIQRTERGDSAVYLCASSKGVMDIQYFGAGTRLSVL.

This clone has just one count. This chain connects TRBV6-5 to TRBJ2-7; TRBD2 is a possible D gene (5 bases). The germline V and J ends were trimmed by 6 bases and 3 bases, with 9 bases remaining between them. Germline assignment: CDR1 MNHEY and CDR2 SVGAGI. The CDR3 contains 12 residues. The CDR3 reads CASRIGNYEQYF. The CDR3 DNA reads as TGTGCCAGCAGAATCGGGAACTACGAGCAGTACTTC.

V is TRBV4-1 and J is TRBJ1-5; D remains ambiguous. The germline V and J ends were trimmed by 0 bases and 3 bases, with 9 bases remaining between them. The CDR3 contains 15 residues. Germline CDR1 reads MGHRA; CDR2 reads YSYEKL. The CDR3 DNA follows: TGCGCCAGCAGCCAAGATTATCCTTACAATCAGCCCCAGCATTTT. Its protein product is CASSQDYPYNQPQHF.

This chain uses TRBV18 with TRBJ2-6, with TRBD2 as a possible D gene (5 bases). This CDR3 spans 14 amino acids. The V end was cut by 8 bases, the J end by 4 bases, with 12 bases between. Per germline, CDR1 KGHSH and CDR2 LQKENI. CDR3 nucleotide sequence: TGTGCCAGCCGAGGAGGTACCGGGGCCAACGTCCTGACTTTC. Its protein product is CASRGGTGANVLTF.

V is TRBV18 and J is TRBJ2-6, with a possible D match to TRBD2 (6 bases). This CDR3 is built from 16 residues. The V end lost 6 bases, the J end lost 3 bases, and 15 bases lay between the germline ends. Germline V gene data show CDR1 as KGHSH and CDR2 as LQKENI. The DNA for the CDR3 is TGTGCCAGCTCCCTTAGTGGAGGGTTTGGGGCCAACGTCCTGACTTTC. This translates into CASSLSGGFGANVLTF.

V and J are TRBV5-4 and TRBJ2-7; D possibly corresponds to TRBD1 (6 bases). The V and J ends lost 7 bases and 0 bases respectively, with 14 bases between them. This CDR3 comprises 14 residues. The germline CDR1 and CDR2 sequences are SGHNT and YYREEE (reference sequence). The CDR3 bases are TGTGCCAGCCACCGGGACACGAGCTCCTACGAGCAGTACTTC. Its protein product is CASHRDTSSYEQYF.

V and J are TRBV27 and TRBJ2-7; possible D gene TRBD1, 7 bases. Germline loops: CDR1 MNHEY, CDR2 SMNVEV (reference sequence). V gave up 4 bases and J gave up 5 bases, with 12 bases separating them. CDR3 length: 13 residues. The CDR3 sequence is CASSSRGVHEQYF. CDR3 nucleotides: TGTGCCAGCAGTTCCAGGGGGGTTCACGAGCAGTACTTC.

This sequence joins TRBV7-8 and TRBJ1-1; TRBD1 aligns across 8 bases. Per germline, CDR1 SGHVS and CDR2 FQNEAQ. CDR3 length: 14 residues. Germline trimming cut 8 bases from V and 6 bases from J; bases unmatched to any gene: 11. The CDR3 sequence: CASQRDRGNAEAFF. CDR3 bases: TGTGCCAGCCAACGAGACAGGGGCAACGCTGAAGCTTTCTTT.

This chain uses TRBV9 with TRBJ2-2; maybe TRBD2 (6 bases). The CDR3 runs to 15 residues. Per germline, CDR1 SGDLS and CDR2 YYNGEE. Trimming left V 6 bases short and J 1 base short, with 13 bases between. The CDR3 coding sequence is TGTGCCAGCAACACGGGACTCCGGAACACCGGGGAGCTGTTTTTT. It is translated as CASNTGLRNTGELFF.